This entry is about one TCR beta chain. The antigen remains unidentified. CDR3 length: 15 residues. Germline V gene data show CDR1 as GTSNPN and CDR2 as SVGIG (reference sequence). V lost 5 bases to trimming and J lost 8 bases, with 24 bases between them. Assay: immunoSEQ multiplex PCR; the TCRdb copy retains only in-frame clones and omits some. This table holds a few hundred thousand clones, 86% found once. This sample was included in a study of cytomegalovirus exposure and HLA in healthy donors. The study, taken as a whole, reports: Under in vitro conditions, a few CMV-associated chains were confirmed as specific for CMV antigens. The classifier, whose performance was assessed in both the original and validation cohorts, reportedly diagnosed cytomegalovirus status with high specificity and sensitivity.

The chain is built from TRBV30 and TRBJ1-2; D is perhaps TRBD1 (6 bases). The TCR comes from a woman between 18 and 29 years old in good health and CMV-seronegative. The sample consisted of PBMCs. CDR3 nucleotides: TGTGCCTGGTCCGACCCCCCCGCGGGGGCGGAAGGCTACACCTTC. Its translation is CAWSDPPAGAEGYTF.